This T cell receptor beta chain was observed in a study of beta chain features in type 1 diabetes. Whole-study results and caveats: TCRB CDR3s were moderately but significantly shorter in Type 1 diabetes patients in all four CD4+ subsets.

One heparinised blood draw averaging around 0.12 L was given by each donor. Each of the CD4+ naive, central memory, regulatory and stem cell-like memory populations was sorted via CD45RO/CCR7/CD25/CD127/CD95/CD27. CDR1 is MNHEY and CDR2 is SVGAGI in the germline V gene. The CDR3 consists of 14 residues. After removal of 6 bases from V and 7 bases from J, the junction contained 8 bases not matched to a gene. Only a few counts were recorded for this clone. The antigen is not known. Expressed TCRB transcripts got sequenced, as all isolated RNA was reverse transcribed. Generated by immunoSEQ multiplex PCR, the TCRdb table keeps only in-frame clones and is missing some. The sample has some 300,000 clones, approximately 8% seen once.

The chain recombines TRBV6-5 with TRBJ2-1, with 8 bases aligning to TRBD1. The TCR comes from a woman under 30 in good health. The source material was central memory CD4+ T cells from blood. The CDR3 coding sequence is TGTGCCAGCAGGGACAGGGACTGGGAGAATGAGCAGTTCTTC. It yields the protein CASRDRDWENEQFF.